The clone carrying this T cell receptor beta chain showed up just once. Additional DNA sequences in this sample encode the identical CDR3. Germline-derived CDR1 and CDR2 are MDHEN and SYDVKM. After removal of 5 bases from V and 1 base from J, the junction contained 7 bases not matched to a gene. The CDR3 length is 15 residues. TCRdb's table, derived via immunoSEQ multiplex PCR, lists solely in-frame clones and lacks some. This table has 1 million to 1.3 million clones, 75% to 80% appearing once. These data come from a study of shared clonotypes between healthy human individuals. V is TRBV28 and J is TRBJ1-1; 7 bases align to TRBD1. This receptor was taken from a man between 18 and 35 years old in good health. Some clones in this sample may be carry-over from other donors' samples. Sequenced material: memory CD4+ T cells from PBMCs. Described subset: CD45RA-negative fraction. CDR3 amino acids: CASSRTGTENTEAFF. The CDR3 region has the DNA TGTGCCAGCAGTCGAACCGGGACAGAGAACACTGAAGCTTTCTTT.